This TCR beta chain was obtained from a study of blood T cell repertoires in COVID-19. Study in general: COVID-19 samples, acute and convalescent, were from the United States, Italy and Spain. Sources were T cells, B-cell-depleted T cells, or PBMCs; the material itself was cDNA or gDNA.

Recruited during active infection, patients (from Seattle) were subsequently followed longitudinally. The germline CDR1 and CDR2 sequences are SGHDN and FVKESK. The CDR3 is 11 residues long. V shed 1 base and J shed 10 bases, with 7 bases lying between them. In the source study's methods: Quantification of nucleated cells was approximated via reference gene primer amplification. Sequencing used immunoSEQ multiplex PCR; TCRdb keeps in-frame clones, though not all of them. The V and J calls and clone size were taken over from that table, and D and trimming were inferred from the DNA. The data hold 170,000 or so clones, with approximately 86% observed a single time.

The V call is TRBV14, the J call TRBJ1-1; a weak D match, TRBD1 (5 bases). Sequencing was done on a sample of peripheral blood. The receptor was derived from a man aged 60 to 75 with COVID-19, enrolled during active disease. The CDR3 protein is CASSQGGRAFF. The CDR3 DNA follows: TGTGCCAGCAGCCAAGGGGGCCGAGCTTTCTTT.